This T cell receptor (beta chain) was profiled in a study of post-analysis software for immune sequencing data. Background on the study: Disease courses included relapsing-remitting, secondary progressive and progressive-relapsing multiple sclerosis. Study-wide findings and caveats: Diversity measured as normalized Chao1 was significantly lower in multiple sclerosis patients than in controls. Controls had lower frequencies than patients of about 5 TRBV segments, which included TRBV5-6, TRBV5-1 and TRBV20-1.

V lost 5 bases and J 5 bases, leaving 15 bases between the germline ends. CDR3 length: 14 residues. Germline CDR1 reads LGHNA; CDR2 reads YSLEER. About this clonotype: Its antigen is currently unknown.

Unique molecular identifiers were present in the TCR beta cDNA libraries. TCRdb reanalysed the PCR reads using MiXCR and keeps one entry per CDR3 protein. The sample has hundreds of thousands of distinct CDR3 sequences, 30% seen once. The specimen sequenced was blood. The TCR originated in a girl aged 5 to 17 with multiple sclerosis. V usage is TRBV4-3 and J usage is TRBJ2-5; weak D call: TRBD2 (5 bases). CDR3 sequence reads: CASSLRPGGETQYF. As DNA, the CDR3 is TGCGCCAGCAGCTTGAGGCCAGGCGGGGAGACCCAGTACTTC.